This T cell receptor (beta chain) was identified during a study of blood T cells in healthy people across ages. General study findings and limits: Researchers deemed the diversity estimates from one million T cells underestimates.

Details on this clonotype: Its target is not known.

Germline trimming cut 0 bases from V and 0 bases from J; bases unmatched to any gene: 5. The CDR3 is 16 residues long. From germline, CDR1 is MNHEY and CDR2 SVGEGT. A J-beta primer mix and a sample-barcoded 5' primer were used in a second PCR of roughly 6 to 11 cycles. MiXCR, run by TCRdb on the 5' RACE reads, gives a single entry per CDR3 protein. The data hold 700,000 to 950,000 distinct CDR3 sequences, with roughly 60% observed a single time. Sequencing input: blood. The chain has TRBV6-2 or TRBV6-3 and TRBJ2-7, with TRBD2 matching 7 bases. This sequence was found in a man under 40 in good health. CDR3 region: CASSYSTRGSSYEQYF. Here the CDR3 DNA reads TGTGCCAGCAGTTACTCGACGCGCGGGAGCTCCTACGAGCAGTACTTC.